A single TCR beta chain is shown here with its context. V gave up 4 bases and J gave up 6 bases; unmatched junction bases: 10. Germline CDR1 reads SGHNT; CDR2 reads YYREEE (reference sequence). This CDR3 has 16 residues. Time point defined: pretreatment peripheral blood. For each patient, 1 to 8 samples were obtained, pretreatment and on-treatment. Measured with immunoSEQ multiplex PCR; TCRdb has only the in-frame clones, and not every one. The table shows under 55,000 clones, with about 86% occurring only once. This sample is part of a study of PD-L1 blockade in urothelial cancer. Study context: At some point between 2012 and 2014, patients got going on atezolizumab, taking 1,200 mg intravenously every 3 weeks. A median of approximately 140,000 T cells was found in the blood samples.

This sequence joins TRBV5-4 and TRBJ2-2; 9 bases fit TRBD2. Sequencing was performed on PBMCs, taken around atezolizumab (anti-PD-L1) treatment. This TCR derives from a man in his sixties or seventies with urothelial cancer. Written as DNA, the CDR3 is TGTGCCAGCAGCCTCTGGGCAGCGGGGGGCCCCGGGGAGCTGTTTTTT. It codes for CASSLWAAGGPGELFF.